Reported below is one T cell receptor beta chain. This clone has just a few counts. There is no known antigen for this receptor. Base qualities were left out, and no much larger clone turns up one base away. This specimen belongs to a study of shared clonotypes between healthy human individuals (dated by TCRdb to 2020 to 2021). Turning to the overall study: Three men and two women, aged 18 to 49 years, made up the cohort. For each donor, three plates each were used for CD4 naive and CD4 memory, two plates were used for CD8 naive, and one plate was used for CD8 memory. Blood TCR repertoires of several healthy adults were deeply sequenced to estimate repertoire size and the extent of clonotype sharing between individuals. To increase sequencing depth and limit assay-specific biases, TCR repertoire library preparation and sequencing were carried out by different laboratories using diverse techniques. Per donor, leukapheresis produced somewhere between about 0.94 and 9 billion PBMCs.

Healthy HIV-negative adults with no recently reported acute infections or vaccinations were included as donors. All donors were Caucasian adults living in Nashville, Tennessee, USA. Magnetic negative selection was used to enrich CD4+ T cells, after which naive cells were positively selected on CD45RA and the negative fraction became the memory subset. Blood was obtained by leukapheresis, after which PBMCs were separated by Ficoll-Histopaque density gradient centrifugation and cryopreserved in liquid nitrogen vapor phase. Purity and quantity of every magnetically sorted T cell population were checked by analytical flow cytometry. Genomic DNA was isolated from every sorted fraction and measured by UV absorbance on a Nanodrop 2000c. Using the deep immunoSEQ assay, TCR CDR3 regions were amplified from genomic DNA by multiplex PCR. Extracted genomic DNA from each cell subset was distributed evenly across all wells of several immunoSEQ 96-well plates, and each plate was treated as a replicate. For sorted subsets, roughly 200 ng of genomic DNA, equivalent to around 31,000 T cell genomes, went into each replicate PCR. The purified libraries were quantified using a Qubit 3.0 fluorometer, sized with a Bioanalyzer 2100, and then quantified again using the KAPA Library Quantification kit. A separate single-read 150-cycle Illumina NextSeq 550 flow cell was used to sequence each immunoSEQ 96-well plate. Processing in the source paper ran as follows. The immunoSEQ output contained only junctional sequences without quality scores, so filtering could not match that applied to full-length reads. To assign V/J genes and CDR3, sequences were annotated using PyIR, a Python wrapper for IgBLAST v1.9, with IMGT germline references. Any read was removed if the V/J assignment was weak (E-value above 1e-6), the CDR3 was missing, or the read contained stop codons, out-of-frame junctions, or ambiguous translated residues. A V3J clonotype was defined by an identical inferred V gene, J gene, and CDR3 amino acid sequence. Percentage overlap between repertoires was computed as shared unique clonotypes divided by the size of the smaller repertoire. RTK rarefaction, the Chao1 estimator, and Recon v2.1 estimates of unobserved clonotypes were used to assess repertoire richness. Generation probabilities were computed with OLGA for all TCRbeta clonotypes obtained by the gDNA method from several donors. Drawn from immuneACCESS, this table holds only the in-frame rearrangements with V and J called that TCRdb kept. Clones are partly lost; checked studies trace under half to an unresolved V gene and leave the rest unexplained. V, J and clone size are taken as reported in that table, and D and trimming were inferred from the DNA itself. This sample lists roughly 1,000,000 clones; roughly 74% were detected once. 0.5% to 0.6% of the sample is taken by the ten largest.

The junction carries 11 bases between V and J, which are trimmed by 5 bases and 7 bases respectively. CDR1 and CDR2, per the germline V gene, are MNHNS and SASEGT. Reading from cysteine to phenylalanine, the CDR3 counts 12 amino acids. Of the read, only the CDR3 DNA is kept; its 36 bases are in frame from base 1. On the study overall, not on this receptor specifically: Incomplete sequencing was indicated by rarefaction of sorted-subset datasets, despite the large sequencing depth. Higher generation probabilities were observed for clonotypes shared by all four sorted-subset donors than for non-shared clonotypes. Sampling was restricted to blood, and TCR repertoires in tissue are likely to differ from TCR repertoires in blood. Across a handful of donors, around 5% of naive CD4, approximately 4% of naive CD8, around 2.1% of memory CD4, and approximately 0.4% of memory CD8 clonotypes were shared. Estimated clonotype richness was generally larger for naive than for memory subsets. Based on pairwise subsampling, the degree of clonotype sharing among donors was expected to be affected by sequencing depth. The genetic and exposure-history diversity represented was limited by the small number of donors.

The chain is encoded by TRBV6-1 joined to TRBJ2-5; the D gene is possibly TRBD2, with 6 bases matching. This TCR came from a man aged 18 to 30 in good health. Some clones in this sample may be carry-over from other donors' samples. Sample: memory CD4+ T cells from PBMCs. In the paper's terms, the cell subset or site label means: CD45RA-negative fraction. The CDR3 region reads CASSPSGGTQYF. The base sequence is TGTGCCAGCAGTCCGTCCGGGGGGACCCAGTACTTC.